These 28 T cell receptor beta chains were all obtained from the same sample, sequenced in a study of T cell changes during pregnancy in multiple sclerosis. Libraries were prepared by immunoSEQ multiplex PCR; TCRdb keeps only in-frame clonotypes and omits some of them. Of more than 90,000 clones listed, 91% are singletons. Sequencing used peripheral blood, obtained in the second trimester of pregnancy. These receptors were obtained from a female donor with multiple sclerosis, enrolled in a pregnancy study.

The J gene is TRBJ1-1, the V gene TRBV18; D might be TRBD1 (6 bases). The CDR3 runs 14 residues. The germline gives CDR1 KGHSH, CDR2 LQKENI. V lost 5 bases and J lost 0, with 10 bases in between. CDR3: CASSIQGLNTEAFF. CDR3 in DNA: TGTGCCAGCTCAATTCAGGGGCTGAACACTGAAGCTTTCTTT.

The V gene is TRBV5-1, the J gene TRBJ2-7, with TRBD2 identical over 13 bases. The germline CDR1 and CDR2 sequences are SGHRS and YFSETQ. V dropped 0 bases and J dropped 0; count of bases not matched to a gene: 6. The CDR3 runs 18 residues. This CDR3 reads CASSLGLAGGTRSYEQYF. The CDR3 bases are TGCGCCAGCAGCTTGGGACTAGCGGGAGGCACCCGCTCCTACGAGCAGTACTTC.

The V call is TRBV2, the J call TRBJ1-5; D might be TRBD1 (6 bases). The V and J ends lost 6 bases and 0 bases respectively, with 12 bases between them. Germline V gene sequence: CDR1 SNHLY, CDR2 FYNNEI. The CDR3 is 15 amino acids. The CDR3, as DNA: TGTGCCAGCAGAAGGGGGATCGGTAGCAATCAGCCCCAGCATTTT. Translated, it gives CASRRGIGSNQPQHF. Full variable domain (outside the CDR3, taken from reference TRBV2 and TRBJ1-5): EPEVTQTPSHQVTQMGQEVILRCVPISNHLYFYWYRQILGQKVEFLVSFYNNEISEKSEIFDDQFSVERPDGSNFTLKIRSTKLEDSAMYFCASRRGIGSNQPQHFGDGTRLSIL.

This sequence joins TRBV19 and TRBJ1-5, with 7 positions matching TRBD1. The CDR3 sequence is 12 residues long. The junction had 4 bases not matched to a gene; V was cut back by 8 bases and J by 6 bases. The V gene's germline CDR1 is LNHDA and CDR2 SQIVND (reference sequence). The CDR3 sequence: CASGDRAQPQHF. CDR3 sequence (DNA): TGTGCCAGTGGAGACAGGGCTCAGCCCCAGCATTTT.

CDR3: CASSLSGGRPGELFF. CDR3 coding DNA: TGTGCCAGCAGTTTATCAGGAGGACGGCCCGGGGAGCTGTTTTTT. V is TRBV27 and J is TRBJ2-2; D might be TRBD2 (5 bases). Trimming left V 0 bases short and J 6 bases short, with 11 bases between. The CDR3 has 15 residues. The germline V gene encodes CDR1 MNHEY and CDR2 SMNVEV (reference sequence).

This sequence joins TRBV7-9 and TRBJ2-5; no clear D. V lost 1 base to trimming and J lost 5 bases, with 11 bases between them. CDR1 and CDR2 from the germline V gene are SEHNR and FQNEAQ (reference sequence). The CDR3 length is 14 residues. CDR3 sequence: CASSLGNMRETQYF. The CDR3, as DNA: TGTGCCAGCAGCTTAGGAAACATGAGGGAGACCCAGTACTTC.

The rearrangement links TRBV7-2 to TRBJ1-3; weak D call: TRBD1 (5 bases). This CDR3 has 13 residues. Per germline, CDR1 SGHTA and CDR2 FQGNSA. Trimming removed 5 bases from V and 4 bases from J, with 9 bases in between. The CDR3 loop is CASSPGWGNTIYF. As DNA, the CDR3 is TGTGCCAGCAGCCCAGGGTGGGGAAACACCATATATTTT.

This chain connects TRBV5-5 to TRBJ2-7; 9 nucleotides match TRBD1. J lost 3 bases, V lost 4 bases, and 8 bases had no gene match. Germline V gives CDR1 SGHKS, CDR2 YYEKEE (reference sequence). The CDR3 extends over 15 amino acids. The CDR3 DNA is TGTGCCAGCAGCGAGTCGCCGGGACAGGGCTACGAGCAGTACTTC. Translated, it gives CASSESPGQGYEQYF.

The gene calls are TRBV28 and TRBJ2-2; TRBD1 is a possible D gene (6 bases). CDR3 length: 13 residues. Germline V gene data show CDR1 as MDHEN and CDR2 as SYDVKM. V was pared by 10 bases and J by 2 bases, with 11 bases between. CDR3 protein: CAISGVNTGELFF. The CDR3 DNA is TGTGCCATATCAGGGGTCAACACCGGGGAGCTGTTTTTT. Looking up the rest from reference TRBV28 and TRBJ2-2 gives the full variable domain: DVKVTQSSRYLVKRTGEKVFLECVQDMDHENMFWYRQDPGLGLRLIYFSYDVKMKEKGDIPEGYSVSREKKERFSLILESASTNQTSMYLCAISGVNTGELFFGEGSRLTVL.

The chain uses TRBV12-2 and TRBJ2-3; the D call in the table, TRBD2, was not verified against the DNA. TRBV12-2 corresponds to a pseudogene. This CDR3 spans 15 amino acids. Here the CDR3 reads CASRLTSQSTDTQYF. In DNA, the CDR3 is TGTGCAAGTCGCTTAACTAGCCAAAGCACAGATACGCAGTATTTT.

V is TRBV7-8 and J is TRBJ2-1; 7 bases are a match to TRBD2. The CDR3 is 16 residues long. Unmatched junction bases numbered 8, after V lost 3 bases and J lost 3 bases. The germline V gene encodes CDR1 SGHVS and CDR2 FQNEAQ. CDR3 sequence: CASSFVLARNYNEQFF. Written as DNA, the CDR3 is TGTGCCAGCAGCTTTGTACTAGCGAGAAACTACAATGAGCAGTTCTTC.

This chain joins TRBV6-1 and TRBJ2-5; a weak D match, TRBD2 (6 bases). The V gene's germline CDR1 is MNHNS and CDR2 SASEGT. The CDR3 totals 15 residues. Trimming stripped 2 bases from V and 7 bases from J, with 17 bases between. The CDR3 DNA reads as TGTGCCAGCAGTGAATTATGGCCGGGGGAAGGGACCCAGTACTTC. It encodes CASSELWPGEGTQYF.

Note on this clone: One junction end disagrees with the germline gene, perhaps due to a read error. The chain employs TRBV7-7 and TRBJ2-3; 9 bases map to TRBD2. There are 15 residues in the CDR3. Per the germline V gene, CDR1 is SSHAT and CDR2 is FNYEAQ (reference sequence). Here the CDR3 DNA reads TGTGCTAGCAGCTTATTAGCGGGAGTGCCAGATACGCAGTATTTT. It translates to CASSLLAGVPDTQYF. Drawing the rest from reference TRBV7-7 and TRBJ2-3, the complete variable domain is GAGVSQSPRYKVTKRGQDVTLRCDPISSHATLYWYQQALGQGPEFLTYFNYEAQPDKSGLPSDRFSAERPEGSISTLTIQRTEQRDSAMYRCASSLLAGVPDTQYFGPGTRLTVL.

The chain has TRBV15 and TRBJ2-1; D possibly corresponds to TRBD2 (5 bases). With 0 bases removed from V and 2 bases from J, the gap between germline ends came to 11 bases. This CDR3 contains 16 residues. Germline V lookup: CDR1 LNHNV, CDR2 YYDKDF (reference sequence). This chain's CDR3 is CATSREGSRAYNEQFF. Written as DNA, the CDR3 is TGTGCCACCAGCAGAGAGGGGAGTAGGGCCTACAATGAGCAGTTCTTC.

The chain carries TRBV19 and TRBJ2-2; 8 positions agree with TRBD2. V shed 4 bases and J 4 bases; nucleotides not matched to a gene: 2. This CDR3 is 14 amino acids long. Germline V gene data show CDR1 as LNHDA and CDR2 as SQIVND (reference sequence). The CDR3: CASSKAGGTGELFF. DNA of the CDR3: TGTGCCAGTAGTAAGGCGGGAGGCACCGGGGAGCTGTTTTTT.

The CDR3 sequence is CASKPLAGSTDTQYF. The DNA of the CDR3 is TGTGCCAGCAAGCCTCTAGCGGGGAGCACAGATACGCAGTATTTT. The chain employs TRBV13 and TRBJ2-3; 9 bases line up with TRBD2. Germline CDR1 PRHDT, CDR2 FYEKMQ (reference sequence). The CDR3 is 15 residues long. V lost 7 bases and J lost 0; bases outside the gene matches: 5.

CDR3 sequence: CAWRSGETQYF. The CDR3, as DNA: TGTGCCTGGAGGAGCGGGGAGACCCAGTACTTC. This rearrangement joins TRBV30 to TRBJ2-5, with D possibly being TRBD2 (6 bases). Trimming stripped 3 bases from V and 5 bases from J, with 7 bases between. The CDR3 is 11 residues long. Germline CDR1 GTSNPN, CDR2 SVGIG (reference sequence).

The chain joins TRBV5-1 to TRBJ2-5; TRBD2 matches at 16 bases. The J segment lost 5 bases and the V segment lost 4 bases, leaving 5 bases of the junction unmatched. From germline, CDR1 is SGHRS and CDR2 YFSETQ. The CDR3 has 16 residues. The CDR3 nucleotides read TGCGCCAGCAGCGCGGGACTAGCGGGAGGGGGGGAGACCCAGTACTTC. It translates to CASSAGLAGGGETQYF.

V and J are TRBV7-2 and TRBJ1-5; 7 bases agree with TRBD1. The junction had 7 bases not matched to a gene; V was cut back by 1 base and J by 7 bases. Germline loops: CDR1 SGHTA, CDR2 FQGNSA. CDR3 length: 15 residues. DNA for the CDR3: TGTGCCAGCAGCTTAGTGACAGGGAAAGACCAGCCCCAGCATTTT. Its translation: CASSLVTGKDQPQHF.

V is TRBV7-9 and J is TRBJ2-2, with D tentatively TRBD1 (6 bases). The CDR3 is made up of 15 amino acids. Trimming took off 2 bases at V and 4 bases at J, with 11 bases between the two ends. Germline V gene sequence: CDR1 SEHNR, CDR2 FQNEAQ (reference sequence). The CDR3 nucleotides read TGTGCCAGCAGCTTACGAGGGGGTTTCACCGGGGAGCTGTTTTTT. Protein product: CASSLRGGFTGELFF.

This chain joins TRBV5-1 and TRBJ1-1, with D uncertain. The CDR3 is 13 residues long. Germline CDR1 and CDR2: SGHRS and YFSETQ. Between the trimmed V and J ends, which lost 0 bases and 8 bases, there was a span of 11 bases. CDR3 loop: CASSLAEGWEAFF. Written as DNA, the CDR3 is TGCGCCAGCAGCTTGGCCGAGGGTTGGGAAGCTTTCTTT. Full variable domain (missing parts from reference TRBV5-1 and TRBJ1-1): KAGVTQTPRYLIKTRGQQVTLSCSPISGHRSVSWYQQTPGQGLQFLFEYFSETQRNKGNFPGRFSGRQFSNSRSEMNVSTLELGDSALYLCASSLAEGWEAFFGQGTRLTVV.

The chain couples TRBV28 to TRBJ2-1; possible D gene TRBD2, 6 bases. Per the germline V gene, CDR1 is MDHEN and CDR2 is SYDVKM. The CDR3 is made up of 11 amino acids. Trimming removed 7 bases from V and 12 bases from J, with 13 bases in between. The CDR3 DNA sequence: TGTGCCAGCAACTCGGGGGATCGGCAGTTCTTC. Amino acid sequence: CASNSGDRQFF.

As DNA, the CDR3 is TGTGCCAGCAGGCAGGGTGGTATGAACACTGAAGCTTTCTTT. Translating it yields CASRQGGMNTEAFF. The rearrangement joins TRBV2 to TRBJ1-1, with D possibly TRBD1 on 5 matching bases. CDR3 size: 14 residues. Trimming shortened V by 6 bases and J by 0 bases, and 11 bases separated the two germline ends. Germline V CDR1 and CDR2: SNHLY, FYNNEI.

This rearrangement joins TRBV11-2 to TRBJ2-3; 9 nucleotides align to TRBD1. Trimming at V came to 3 bases and at J to 1 base, leaving 2 bases not matched to a gene. Germline loops: CDR1 SGHAT, CDR2 FQNNGV. The CDR3 loop spans 15 amino acids. DNA for the CDR3: TGTGCCAGCAGCTTGGACAGGGGACGCACAGATACGCAGTATTTT. It translates to CASSLDRGRTDTQYF.

The J gene is TRBJ1-1, the V gene TRBV5-8; D might be TRBD1 (5 bases). The germline V gene has CDR1 SGHTS and CDR2 YDEGEE. V was clipped by 4 bases and J by 5 bases, with 15 bases between them. There are 14 residues in the CDR3. CDR3 loop: CASSRSGSGTEAFF. DNA of the CDR3: TGTGCCAGCAGCCGATCAGGGAGCGGGACTGAAGCTTTCTTT. The whole variable domain, remainder taken from reference TRBV5-8 and TRBJ1-1, is EAGVTQSPTHLIKTRGQQATLRCSPISGHTSVYWYQQALGLGLQFLLWYDEGEERNRGNFPPRFSGRQFPNYSSELNVNALELEDSALYLCASSRSGSGTEAFFGQGTRLTVV.

This clone was counted only a few times. The genes are TRBV28 and TRBJ1-1; D is ambiguous. Germline CDR1 MDHEN, CDR2 SYDVKM. V shed 6 bases and J shed 6 bases, with 8 bases lying between them. The CDR3 is 11 amino acids. The CDR3 bases are TGTGCCAGCAGCTCTAATCCTGAAGCTTTCTTT. Amino acids: CASSSNPEAFF.

The V and J genes are TRBV9 and TRBJ2-3; 9 bases line up with TRBD1. Per the germline V gene, CDR1 is SGDLS and CDR2 is YYNGEE. This CDR3 region has 17 residues. V shed 2 bases, J shed 3 bases, and the junction held 10 bases outside the gene matches. This CDR3 reads CASSVEPGQGLTDTQYF. The DNA for the CDR3 is TGTGCCAGCAGCGTGGAACCGGGACAGGGATTGACAGATACGCAGTATTTT. The variable domain in full, completed from reference TRBV9 and TRBJ2-3, reads DSGVTQTPKHLITATGQRVTLRCSPRSGDLSVYWYQQSLDQGLQFLIQYYNGEERAKGNILERFSAQQFPDLHSELNLSSLELGDSALYFCASSVEPGQGLTDTQYFGPGTRLTVL.

This sequence joins TRBV19 and TRBJ2-5, with 9 bases matching TRBD1. CDR1 and CDR2 (germline): LNHDA, SQIVND (reference sequence). This CDR3 contains 15 residues. The V gene end was trimmed by 6 bases and the J gene end by 0 bases; junction bases not matched to a gene: 5. The CDR3 here is CASRPGQGYQETQYF. In nucleotides, the CDR3 is TGTGCCAGTAGACCGGGACAGGGTTACCAAGAGACCCAGTACTTC.